The text below deals with one T cell receptor (beta chain). The data are from a study of blood T cell repertoires in COVID-19. The assay was immunoSEQ multiplex PCR, and TCRdb's table has in-frame clones only and misses some. The sample has more than 15,000 clones, 90% to 95% seen once. The CDR3 length is 12 residues. Germline CDR1 reads PRHDT; CDR2 reads FYEKMQ (reference sequence). V was pared by 6 bases and J by 10 bases, with 8 bases of the junction left unmatched. The receptor was isolated from a woman aged 45-65 years with active COVID-19. The chain employs TRBV13 and TRBJ2-5; TRBD2 matches 7 bases. Sequencing was carried out using peripheral blood. This CDR3 is CASSQSPGGQYF. The CDR3 DNA is TGTGCCAGCAGTCAAAGCCCGGGGGGCCAGTACTTC.